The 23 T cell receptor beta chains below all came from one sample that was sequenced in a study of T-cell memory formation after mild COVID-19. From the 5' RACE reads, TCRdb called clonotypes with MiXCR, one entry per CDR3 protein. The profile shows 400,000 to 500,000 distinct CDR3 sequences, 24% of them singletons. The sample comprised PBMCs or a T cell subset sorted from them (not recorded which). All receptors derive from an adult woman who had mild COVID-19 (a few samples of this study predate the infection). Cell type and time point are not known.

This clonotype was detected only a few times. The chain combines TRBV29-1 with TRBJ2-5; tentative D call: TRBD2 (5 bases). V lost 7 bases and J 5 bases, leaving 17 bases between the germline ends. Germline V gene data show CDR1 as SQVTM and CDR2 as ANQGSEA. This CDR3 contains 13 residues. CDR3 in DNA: TGCAGCGCCGCGTCTAGCTTAGGGGAGACCCAGTACTTC. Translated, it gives CSAASSLGETQYF.

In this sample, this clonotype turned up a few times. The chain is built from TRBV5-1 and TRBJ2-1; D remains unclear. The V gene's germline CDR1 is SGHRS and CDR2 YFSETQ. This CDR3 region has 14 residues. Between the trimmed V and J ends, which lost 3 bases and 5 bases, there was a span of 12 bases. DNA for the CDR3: TGCGCCAGCAGCTCCCAGGCGTCCCACAATGAGCAGTTCTTC. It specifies CASSSQASHNEQFF.

CDR3 residues: CASSLYQVAETQYF. CDR3 coding DNA: TGTGCCAGCAGCCTCTATCAGGTGGCAGAGACCCAGTACTTC. The chain employs TRBV7-2 and TRBJ2-5; D is uncertain. Germline loops: CDR1 SGHTA, CDR2 FQGNSA. Trimming left V 5 bases short and J 4 bases short, with 14 bases between. The CDR3 totals 14 residues.

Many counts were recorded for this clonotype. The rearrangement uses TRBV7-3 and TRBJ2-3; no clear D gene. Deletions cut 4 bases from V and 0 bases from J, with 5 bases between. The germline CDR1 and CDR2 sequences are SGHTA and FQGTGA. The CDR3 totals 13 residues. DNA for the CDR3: TGTGCCAGCAGCTCCATTAGCACAGATACGCAGTATTTT. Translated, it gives CASSSISTDTQYF. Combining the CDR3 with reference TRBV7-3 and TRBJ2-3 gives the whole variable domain GAGVSQTPSNKVTEKGKYVELRCDPISGHTALYWYRQSLGQGPEFLIYFQGTGAADDSGLPNDRFFAVRPEGSVSTLKIQRTERGDSAVYLCASSSISTDTQYFGPGTRLTVL.

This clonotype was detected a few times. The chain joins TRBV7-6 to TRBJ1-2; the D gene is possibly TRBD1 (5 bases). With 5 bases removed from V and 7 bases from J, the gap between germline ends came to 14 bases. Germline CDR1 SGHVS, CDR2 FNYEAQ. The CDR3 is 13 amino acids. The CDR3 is CASSPRGARGYTF. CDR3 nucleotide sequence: TGTGCCAGCAGCCCCCGCGGGGCGCGTGGCTACACCTTC. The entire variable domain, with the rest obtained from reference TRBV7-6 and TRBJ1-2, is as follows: GAGVSQSPRYKVTKRGQDVALRCDPISGHVSLYWYRQALGQGPEFLTYFNYEAQQDKSGLPNDRFSAERPEGSISTLTIQRTEQRDSAMYRCASSPRGARGYTFGSGTRLTVV.

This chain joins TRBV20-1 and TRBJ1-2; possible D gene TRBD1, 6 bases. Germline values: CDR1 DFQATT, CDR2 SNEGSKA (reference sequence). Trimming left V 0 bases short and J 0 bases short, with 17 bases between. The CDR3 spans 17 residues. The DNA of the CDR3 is TGCAGTGCTAGAGATCGCAGGACAGCCCTAACTAACTATGGCTACACCTTC. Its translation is CSARDRRTALTNYGYTF.

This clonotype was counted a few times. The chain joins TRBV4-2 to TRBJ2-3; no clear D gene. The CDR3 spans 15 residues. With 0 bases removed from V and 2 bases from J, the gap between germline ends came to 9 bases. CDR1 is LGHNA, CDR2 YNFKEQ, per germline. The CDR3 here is CASSQDLTDTDTQYF. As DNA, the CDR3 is TGTGCCAGCAGCCAAGATTTGACTGACACAGATACGCAGTATTTT.

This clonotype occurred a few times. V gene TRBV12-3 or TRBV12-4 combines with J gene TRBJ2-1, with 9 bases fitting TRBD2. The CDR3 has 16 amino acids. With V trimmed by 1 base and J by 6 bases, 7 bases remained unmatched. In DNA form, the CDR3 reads TGTGCCAGCAGTTTAGAGGGCGGGGGGGCTGGCAATGAGCAGTTCTTC. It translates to CASSLEGGGAGNEQFF.

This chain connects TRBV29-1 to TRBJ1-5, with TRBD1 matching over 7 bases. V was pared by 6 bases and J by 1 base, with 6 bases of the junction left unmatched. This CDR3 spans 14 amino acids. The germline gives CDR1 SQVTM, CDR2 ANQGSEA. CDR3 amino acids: CSVRQGTSNQPQHF. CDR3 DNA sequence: TGCAGCGTCCGACAGGGTACGAGCAATCAGCCCCAGCATTTT. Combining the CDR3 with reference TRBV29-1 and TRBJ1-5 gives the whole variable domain SAVISQKPSRDICQRGTSLTIQCQVDSQVTMMFWYRQQPGQSLTLIATANQGSEATYESGFVIDKFPISRPNLTFSTLTVSNMSPEDSSIYLCSVRQGTSNQPQHFGDGTRLSIL.

CDR3 nucleotide sequence: TGTGCCAGCACAGGGGTCCTAATGAACACTGAAGCTTTCTTT. Protein: CASTGVLMNTEAFF. The chain uses TRBV7-2 and TRBJ1-1; D is perhaps TRBD1 (6 bases). Germline V lookup: CDR1 SGHTA, CDR2 FQGNSA. V lost 7 bases and J lost 0, with 12 bases in between. This CDR3 comprises 14 residues.

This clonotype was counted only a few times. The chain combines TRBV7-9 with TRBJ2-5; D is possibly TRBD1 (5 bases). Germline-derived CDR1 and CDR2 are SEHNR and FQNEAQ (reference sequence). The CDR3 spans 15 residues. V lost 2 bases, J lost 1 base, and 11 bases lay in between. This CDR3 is CASSLLETAQETQYF. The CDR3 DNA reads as TGTGCCAGCAGCTTACTGGAGACAGCCCAAGAGACCCAGTACTTC.

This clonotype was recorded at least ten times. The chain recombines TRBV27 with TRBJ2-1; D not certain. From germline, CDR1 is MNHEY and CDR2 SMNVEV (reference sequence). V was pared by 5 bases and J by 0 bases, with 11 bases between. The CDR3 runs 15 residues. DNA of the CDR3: TGTGCCAGCAGTATGCGAGTCCTCTCCTACAATGAGCAGTTCTTC. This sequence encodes CASSMRVLSYNEQFF.

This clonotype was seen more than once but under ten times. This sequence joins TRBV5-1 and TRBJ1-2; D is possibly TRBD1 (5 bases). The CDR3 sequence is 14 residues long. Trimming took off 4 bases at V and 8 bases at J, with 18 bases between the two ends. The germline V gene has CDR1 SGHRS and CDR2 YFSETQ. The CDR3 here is CASSNRGVGEGYTF. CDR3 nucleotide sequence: TGCGCCAGCAGCAATAGGGGCGTCGGAGAAGGCTACACCTTC.

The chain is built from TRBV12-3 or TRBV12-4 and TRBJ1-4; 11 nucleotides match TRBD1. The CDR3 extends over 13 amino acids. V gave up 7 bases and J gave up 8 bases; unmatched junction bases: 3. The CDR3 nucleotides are TGTGCCAGCAAGGGACAGGGGGGGGAAAAACTGTTTTTT. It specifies CASKGQGGEKLFF.

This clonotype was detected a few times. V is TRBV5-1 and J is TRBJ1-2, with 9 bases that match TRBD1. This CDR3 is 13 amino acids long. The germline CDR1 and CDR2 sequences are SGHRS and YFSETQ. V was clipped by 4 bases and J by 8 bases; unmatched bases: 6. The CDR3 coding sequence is TGCGCCAGCAGCCAAGGGACAGGGAAGGGCTACACCTTC. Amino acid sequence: CASSQGTGKGYTF.

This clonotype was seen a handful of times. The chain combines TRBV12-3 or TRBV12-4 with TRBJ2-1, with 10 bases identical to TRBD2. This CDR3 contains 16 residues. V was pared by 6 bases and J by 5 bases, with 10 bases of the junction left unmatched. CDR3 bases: TGTGCCAGCAGCGCCCCACTAGCGGGGACCGACAATGAGCAGTTCTTC. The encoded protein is CASSAPLAGTDNEQFF.

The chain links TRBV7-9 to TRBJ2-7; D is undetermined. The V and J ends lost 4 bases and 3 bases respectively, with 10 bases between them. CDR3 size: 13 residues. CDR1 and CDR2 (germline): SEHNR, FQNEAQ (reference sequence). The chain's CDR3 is CASSSTEVYEQYF. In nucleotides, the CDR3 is TGTGCCAGCAGCTCAACAGAAGTCTACGAGCAGTACTTC.

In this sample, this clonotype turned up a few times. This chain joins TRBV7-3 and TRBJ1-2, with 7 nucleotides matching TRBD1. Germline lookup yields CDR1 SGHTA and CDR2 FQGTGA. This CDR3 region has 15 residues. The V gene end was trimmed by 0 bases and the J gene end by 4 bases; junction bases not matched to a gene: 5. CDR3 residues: CASSLTPGTAYGYTF. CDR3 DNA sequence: TGTGCCAGCAGCTTAACTCCCGGGACAGCCTATGGCTACACCTTC.

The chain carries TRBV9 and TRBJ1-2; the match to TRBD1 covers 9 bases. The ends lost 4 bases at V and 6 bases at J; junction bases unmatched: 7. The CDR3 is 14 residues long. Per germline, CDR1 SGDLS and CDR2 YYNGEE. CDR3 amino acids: CASSFTGTGNGYTF. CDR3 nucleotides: TGTGCCAGCAGCTTTACCGGGACAGGGAATGGCTACACCTTC.

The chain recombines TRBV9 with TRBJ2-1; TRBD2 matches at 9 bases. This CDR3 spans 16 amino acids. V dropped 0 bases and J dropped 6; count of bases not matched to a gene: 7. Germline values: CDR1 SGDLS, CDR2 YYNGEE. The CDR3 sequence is CASSVDQREDLNEQFF. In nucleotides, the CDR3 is TGTGCCAGCAGCGTAGACCAGCGGGAGGATCTCAATGAGCAGTTCTTC.

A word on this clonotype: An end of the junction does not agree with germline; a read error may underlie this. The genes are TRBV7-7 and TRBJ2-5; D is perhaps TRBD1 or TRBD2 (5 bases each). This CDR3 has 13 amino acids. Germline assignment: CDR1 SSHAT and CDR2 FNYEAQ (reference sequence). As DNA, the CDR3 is TGTGCTAGCAGCTCCGAGGGGAGTGGGACCCAGTACTTC. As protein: CASSSEGSGTQYF. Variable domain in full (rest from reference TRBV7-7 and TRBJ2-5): GAGVSQSPRYKVTKRGQDVTLRCDPISSHATLYWYQQALGQGPEFLTYFNYEAQPDKSGLPSDRFSAERPEGSISTLTIQRTEQRDSAMYRCASSSEGSGTQYFGPGTRLLVL.

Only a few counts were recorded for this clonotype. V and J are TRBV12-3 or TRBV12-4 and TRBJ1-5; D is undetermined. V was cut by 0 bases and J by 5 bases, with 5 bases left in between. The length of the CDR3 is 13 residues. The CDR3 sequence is CASSLADHQPQHF. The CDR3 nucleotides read TGTGCCAGCAGTTTAGCCGATCATCAGCCCCAGCATTTT.

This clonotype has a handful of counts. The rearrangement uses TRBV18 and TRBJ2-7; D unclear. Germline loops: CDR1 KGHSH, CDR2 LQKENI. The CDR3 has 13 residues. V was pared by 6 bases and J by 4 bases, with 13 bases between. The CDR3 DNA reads TGTGCCAGCTCTCTTCGTCTAGGGTACGAGCAGTACTTC. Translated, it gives CASSLRLGYEQYF. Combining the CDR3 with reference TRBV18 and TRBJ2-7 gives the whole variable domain NAGVMQNPRHLVRRRGQEARLRCSPMKGHSHVYWYRQLPEEGLKFMVYLQKENIIDESGMPKERFSAEFPKEGPSILRIQQVVRGDSAAYFCASSLRLGYEQYFGPGTRLTVT.